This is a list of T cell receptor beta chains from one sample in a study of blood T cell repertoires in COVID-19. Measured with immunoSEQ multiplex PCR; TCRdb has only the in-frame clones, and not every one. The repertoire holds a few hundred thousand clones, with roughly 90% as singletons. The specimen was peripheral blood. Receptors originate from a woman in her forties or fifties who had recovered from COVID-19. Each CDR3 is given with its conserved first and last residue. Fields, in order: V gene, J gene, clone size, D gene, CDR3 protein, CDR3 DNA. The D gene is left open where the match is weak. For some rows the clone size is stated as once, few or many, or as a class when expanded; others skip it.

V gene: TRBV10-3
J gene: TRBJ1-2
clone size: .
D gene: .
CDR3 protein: CAIRKGVDTNYGYTF
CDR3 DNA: TGTGCCATCAGGAAGGGGGTTGATACTAACTATGGCTACACCTTC

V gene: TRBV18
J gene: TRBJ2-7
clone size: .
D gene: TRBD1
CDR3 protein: CASSPDRQGAVSEQYF
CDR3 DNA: TGTGCCAGCTCACCCGATCGACAGGGGGCGGTGTCCGAGCAGTACTTC

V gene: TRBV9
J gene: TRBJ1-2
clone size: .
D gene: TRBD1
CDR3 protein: CASRGQGLLPGYTF
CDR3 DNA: TGTGCCAGCAGAGGACAGGGTCTTTTACCTGGCTACACCTTC

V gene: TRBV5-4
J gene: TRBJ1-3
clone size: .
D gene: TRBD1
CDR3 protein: CASSPGQGSGNTIYF
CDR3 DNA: TGTGCCAGCAGCCCGGGACAGGGCTCTGGAAACACCATATATTTT

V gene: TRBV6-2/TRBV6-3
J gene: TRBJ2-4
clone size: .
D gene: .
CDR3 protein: CASSSERLLAKNIQYF
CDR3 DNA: TGTGCCAGCAGTTCCGAGCGTCTCCTAGCCAAAAACATTCAGTACTTC

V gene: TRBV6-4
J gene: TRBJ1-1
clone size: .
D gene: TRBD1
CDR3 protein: CASSEGTGTEAFF
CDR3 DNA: TGTGCCAGCAGTGAAGGGACAGGCACTGAAGCTTTCTTT

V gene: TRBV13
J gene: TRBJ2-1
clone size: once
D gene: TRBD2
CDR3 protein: CASSSGLAGGYNEQFF
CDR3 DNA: TGTGCCAGCAGCTCCGGACTAGCGGGGGGGTACAATGAGCAGTTCTTC

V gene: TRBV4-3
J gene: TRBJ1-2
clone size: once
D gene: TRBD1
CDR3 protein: CASSQDWRTGNGYTF
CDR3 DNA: TGCGCCAGCAGCCAAGATTGGAGGACAGGGAATGGCTACACCTTC

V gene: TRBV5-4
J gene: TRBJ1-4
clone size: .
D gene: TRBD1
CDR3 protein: CASSLGGTGGSNEKLFF
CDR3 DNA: TGTGCCAGCAGCTTGGGGGGGACAGGGGGCTCTAATGAAAAACTGTTTTTT

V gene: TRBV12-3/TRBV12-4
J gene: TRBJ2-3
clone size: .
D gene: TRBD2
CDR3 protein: CASSLSGGPTYF
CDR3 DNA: TGTGCCAGCAGCCTTAGCGGGGGGCCCACGTATTTT